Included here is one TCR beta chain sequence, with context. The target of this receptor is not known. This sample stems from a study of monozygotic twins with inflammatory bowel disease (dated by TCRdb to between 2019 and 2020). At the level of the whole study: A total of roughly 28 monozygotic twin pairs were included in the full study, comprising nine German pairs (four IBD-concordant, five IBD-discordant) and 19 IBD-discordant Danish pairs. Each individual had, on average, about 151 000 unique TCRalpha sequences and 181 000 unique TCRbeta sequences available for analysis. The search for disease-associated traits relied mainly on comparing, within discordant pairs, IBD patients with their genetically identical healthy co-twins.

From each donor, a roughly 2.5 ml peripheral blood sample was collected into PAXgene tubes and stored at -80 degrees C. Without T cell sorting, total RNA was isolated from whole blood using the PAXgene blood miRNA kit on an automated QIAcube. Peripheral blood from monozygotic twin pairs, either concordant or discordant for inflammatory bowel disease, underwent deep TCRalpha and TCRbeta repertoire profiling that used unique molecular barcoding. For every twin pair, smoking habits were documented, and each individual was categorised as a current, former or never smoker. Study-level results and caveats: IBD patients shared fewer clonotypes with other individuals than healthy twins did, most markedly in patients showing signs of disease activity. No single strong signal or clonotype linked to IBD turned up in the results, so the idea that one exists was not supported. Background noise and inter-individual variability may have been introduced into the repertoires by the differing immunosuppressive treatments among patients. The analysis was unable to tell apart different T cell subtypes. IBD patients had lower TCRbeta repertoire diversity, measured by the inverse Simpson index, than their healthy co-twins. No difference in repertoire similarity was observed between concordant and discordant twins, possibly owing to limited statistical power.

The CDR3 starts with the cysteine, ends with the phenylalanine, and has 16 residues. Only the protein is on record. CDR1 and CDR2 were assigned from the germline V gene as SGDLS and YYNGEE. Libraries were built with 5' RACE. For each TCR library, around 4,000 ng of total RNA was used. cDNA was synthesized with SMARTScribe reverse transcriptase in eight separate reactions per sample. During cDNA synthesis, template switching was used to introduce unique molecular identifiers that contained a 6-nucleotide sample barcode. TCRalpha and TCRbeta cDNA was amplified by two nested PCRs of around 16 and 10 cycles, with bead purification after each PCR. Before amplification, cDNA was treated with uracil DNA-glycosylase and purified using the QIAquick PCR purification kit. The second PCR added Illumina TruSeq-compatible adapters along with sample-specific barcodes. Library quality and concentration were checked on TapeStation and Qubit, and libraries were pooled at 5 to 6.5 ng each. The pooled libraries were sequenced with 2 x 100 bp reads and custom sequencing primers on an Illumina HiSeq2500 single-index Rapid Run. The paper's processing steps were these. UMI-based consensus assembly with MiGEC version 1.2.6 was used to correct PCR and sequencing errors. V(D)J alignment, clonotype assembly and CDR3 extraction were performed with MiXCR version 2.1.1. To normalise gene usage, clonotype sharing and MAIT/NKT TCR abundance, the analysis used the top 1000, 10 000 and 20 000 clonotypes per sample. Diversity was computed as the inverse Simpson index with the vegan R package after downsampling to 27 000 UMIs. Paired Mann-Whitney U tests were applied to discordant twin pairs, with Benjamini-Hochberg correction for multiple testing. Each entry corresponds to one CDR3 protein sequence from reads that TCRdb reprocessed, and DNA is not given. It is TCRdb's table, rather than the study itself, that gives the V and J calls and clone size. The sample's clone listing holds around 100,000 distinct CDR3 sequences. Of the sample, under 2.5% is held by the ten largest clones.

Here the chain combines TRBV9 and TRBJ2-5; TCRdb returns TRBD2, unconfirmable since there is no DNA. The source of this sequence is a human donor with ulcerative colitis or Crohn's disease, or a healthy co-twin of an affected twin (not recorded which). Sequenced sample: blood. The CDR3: CASSASGLAGPGAQYF.